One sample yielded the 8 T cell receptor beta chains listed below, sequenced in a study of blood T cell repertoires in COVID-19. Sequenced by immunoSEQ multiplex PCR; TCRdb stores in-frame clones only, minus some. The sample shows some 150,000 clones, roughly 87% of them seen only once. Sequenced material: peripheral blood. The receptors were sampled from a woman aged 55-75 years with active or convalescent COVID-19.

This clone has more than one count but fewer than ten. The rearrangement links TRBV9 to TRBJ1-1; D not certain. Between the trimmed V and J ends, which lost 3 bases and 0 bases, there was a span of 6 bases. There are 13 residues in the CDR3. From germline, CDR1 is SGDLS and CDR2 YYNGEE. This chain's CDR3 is CASSEAMNTEAFF. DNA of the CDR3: TGTGCCAGCAGCGAAGCCATGAACACTGAAGCTTTCTTT.

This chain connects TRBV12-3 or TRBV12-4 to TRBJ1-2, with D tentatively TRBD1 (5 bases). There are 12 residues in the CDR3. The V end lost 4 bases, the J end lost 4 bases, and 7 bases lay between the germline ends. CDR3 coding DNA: TGTGCCAGCAGTTGGGGGGGCTATGGCTACACCTTC. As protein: CASSWGGYGYTF.

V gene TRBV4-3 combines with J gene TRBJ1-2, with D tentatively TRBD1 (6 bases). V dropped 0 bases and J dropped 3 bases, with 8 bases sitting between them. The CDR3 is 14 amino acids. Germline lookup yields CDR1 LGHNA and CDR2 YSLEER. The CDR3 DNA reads TGCGCCAGCAGCCAAGACAGGGGTCACTATGGCTACACCTTC. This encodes CASSQDRGHYGYTF.

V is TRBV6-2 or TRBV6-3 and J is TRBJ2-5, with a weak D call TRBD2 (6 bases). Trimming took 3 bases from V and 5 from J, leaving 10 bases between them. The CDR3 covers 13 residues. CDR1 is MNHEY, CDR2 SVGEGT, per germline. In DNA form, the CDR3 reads TGTGCCAGCAGTTATCGGGGGAGGGAGACCCAGTACTTC. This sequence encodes CASSYRGRETQYF.

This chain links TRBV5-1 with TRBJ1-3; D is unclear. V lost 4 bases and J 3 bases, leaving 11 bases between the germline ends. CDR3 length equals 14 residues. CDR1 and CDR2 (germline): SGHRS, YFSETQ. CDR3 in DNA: TGCGCCAGCAGCCCGGGGTCGGGTGGAAACACCATATATTTT. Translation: CASSPGSGGNTIYF.

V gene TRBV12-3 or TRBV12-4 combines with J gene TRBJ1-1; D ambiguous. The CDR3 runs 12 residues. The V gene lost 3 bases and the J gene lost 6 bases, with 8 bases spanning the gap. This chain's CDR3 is CASSFSSAEAFF. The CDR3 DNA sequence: TGTGCCAGCAGTTTTTCCTCGGCTGAAGCTTTCTTT.

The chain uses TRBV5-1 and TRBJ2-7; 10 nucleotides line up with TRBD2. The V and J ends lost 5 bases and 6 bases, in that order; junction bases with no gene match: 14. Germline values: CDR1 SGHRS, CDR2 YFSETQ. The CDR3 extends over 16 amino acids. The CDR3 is CASRDGTSVPYVEQYF. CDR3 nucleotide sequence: TGCGCCAGCAGAGACGGGACTAGCGTCCCCTACGTCGAGCAGTACTTC.

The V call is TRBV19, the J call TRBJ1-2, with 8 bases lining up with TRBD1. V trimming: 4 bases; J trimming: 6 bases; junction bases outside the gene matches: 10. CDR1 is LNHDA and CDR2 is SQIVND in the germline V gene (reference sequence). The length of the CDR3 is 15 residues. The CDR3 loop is CASSTIAGGADGYTF. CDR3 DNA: TGTGCCAGTAGTACCATCGCAGGGGGCGCAGATGGCTACACCTTC.